This TCR beta chain was captured in a study of T cells in Graves' hyperthyroidism and ophthalmopathy. The germline V and J ends were trimmed by 4 bases and 8 bases, with 17 bases remaining between them. The CDR3 covers 15 residues. Germline assignment: CDR1 SEHNR and CDR2 FQNEAQ (reference sequence). RNA transcripts served as the template for amplifying TCR beta CDR3 regions. The TCR CDR3 was amplified in a first-round RT-PCR using the HTBI primer set. TCRdb ran MiXCR on the multiplex PCR reads and lists one entry per CDR3 protein. The sample lists around 560,000 distinct CDR3 sequences, approximately 16% occurring once. This clonotype was detected once. Its antigen is as yet unknown. Regarding the study as a whole: Most thyroid clonotypes expanded above 0.001 were also detected in blood. Stable hyperthyroidism and ophthalmopathy were separated using 13 V-J signatures.

No ophthalmopathy progression within 18 months constituted stable Graves' hyperthyroidism. The study left out patients who had uncontrolled infection, other autoimmune disease, pregnancy or lactation. The J gene is TRBJ1-4, the V gene TRBV7-9; maybe TRBD1 (6 bases). The sample consisted of blood. The receptor comes from a woman in her late teens or twenties with Graves' hyperthyroidism. CDR3 coding DNA: TGTGCCAGCAGCTCCGCGGGCCAGGGGCAGGAAAAACTGTTTTTT. Its protein product is CASSSAGQGQEKLFF. Using reference TRBV7-9 and TRBJ1-4 for the parts outside the CDR3, the full variable domain is DTGVSQNPRHKITKRGQNVTFRCDPISEHNRLYWYRQTLGQGPEFLTYFQNEAQLEKSRLLSDRFSAERPKGSFSTLEIQRTEQGDSAMYLCASSSAGQGQEKLFFGSGTQLSVL.